There are a few counts of the clone carrying this TCR beta chain. This sample stems from a study of blood T cell repertoires in COVID-19. Background on the study: Samples of COVID-19 (acute and convalescent) were obtained from the United States, Italy and Spain.

Germline V gene data show CDR1 as SGHDN and CDR2 as FVKESK. CDR3 length equals 17 residues. The trim removed 0 bases at V and 6 bases at J, leaving 13 bases unmatched. The authors' processing: Researchers report that nucleated cell counts were estimated from reference gene primer amplification. Produced via immunoSEQ multiplex PCR; TCRdb's table is partial and in-frame only. That table furnishes V, J and clone size, whereas the DNA furnished D and trimming. The data contain about 190,000 clones, 80% of them seen just once; the ten biggest clones take up about 7%. The TCR sequence derives from a man between 60 and 70 years old with acute or convalescent COVID-19. Sequencing was carried out using peripheral blood. The chain has TRBV14 and TRBJ2-7; TRBD1 matches at 8 bases. CDR3 in amino acids: CASSQDVGQELSGEQYF. Written as DNA, the CDR3 is TGTGCCAGCAGCCAAGATGTGGGACAGGAATTGTCGGGCGAGCAGTACTTC.